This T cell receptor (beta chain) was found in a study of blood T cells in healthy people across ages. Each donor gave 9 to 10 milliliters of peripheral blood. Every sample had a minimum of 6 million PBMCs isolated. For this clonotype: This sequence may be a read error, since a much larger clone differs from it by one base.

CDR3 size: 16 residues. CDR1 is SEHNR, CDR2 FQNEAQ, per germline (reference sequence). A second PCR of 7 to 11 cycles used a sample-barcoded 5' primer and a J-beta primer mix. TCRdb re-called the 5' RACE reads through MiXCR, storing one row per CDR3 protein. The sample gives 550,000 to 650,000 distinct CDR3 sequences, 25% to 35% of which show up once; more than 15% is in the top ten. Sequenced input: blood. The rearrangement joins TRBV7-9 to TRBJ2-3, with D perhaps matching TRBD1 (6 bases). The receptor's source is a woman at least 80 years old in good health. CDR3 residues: CASNLGGGAEGDTQYF. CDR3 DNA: TGTGCCAGCAACTTAGGGGGTGGAGCCGAAGGAGATACGCAGTATTTT.